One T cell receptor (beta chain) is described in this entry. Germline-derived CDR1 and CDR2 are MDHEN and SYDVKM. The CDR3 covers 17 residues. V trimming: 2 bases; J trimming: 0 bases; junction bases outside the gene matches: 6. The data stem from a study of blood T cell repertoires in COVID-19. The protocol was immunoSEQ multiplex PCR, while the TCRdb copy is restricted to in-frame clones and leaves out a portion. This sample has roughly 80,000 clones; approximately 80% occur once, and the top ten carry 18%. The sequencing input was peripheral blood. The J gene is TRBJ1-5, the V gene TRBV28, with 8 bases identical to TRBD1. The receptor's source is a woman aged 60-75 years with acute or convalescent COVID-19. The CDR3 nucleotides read TGTGCCAGCAGTTTAGACAGGGGTAGGGATAGCAATCAGCCCCAGCATTTT. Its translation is CASSLDRGRDSNQPQHF.